This T cell receptor (beta chain) was captured in a study of breast tumors, draining lymph nodes, adjacent tissues. Breast cancer patients provided tissue from their axillary draining lymph nodes. About this clonotype itself: Its antigen remains unknown.

Overall study results and limits: Data fit most tumor T cells coming from lymph node, expanding in tumor. Tumor repertoires ranked between lymph nodes and nontumor tissue in diversity, with V and J gene preferences.

Germline assignment: CDR1 LNHDA and CDR2 SQIVND (reference sequence). CDR3 length equals 16 residues. Trimming removed 2 bases from V and 10 bases from J; junction bases left unmatched: 9. MiXCR, applied by TCRdb to the multiplex PCR reads, yields one record per CDR3 protein. The table includes fewer than 300,000 distinct CDR3 sequences, about 32% detected once. This receptor was identified in a female donor with breast cancer. Some clones in this sample may be carry-over from other donors' samples. This rearrangement joins TRBV19 to TRBJ1-6, with 9 bases aligning to TRBD1. Sequencing was performed on axillary lymph node tissue. The CDR3 here is CASSISGTGQISPLHF. In DNA, the CDR3 is TGTGCCAGTAGTATATCTGGGACAGGGCAGATCTCACCCCTCCACTTT.